The clone carrying this TCR beta chain appeared many times. Germline is not matched at one junction end, which may reflect a read error. Purities in excess of 95% were seen in all sorted populations. Per the germline V gene, CDR1 is SNHLY and CDR2 is FYNNEI. The CDR3 covers 11 residues. This sample was taken from a study of beta chain features in type 1 diabetes. The study reverse transcribed the entire isolated RNA, so it sequenced expressed TCRB transcripts. Using immunoSEQ multiplex PCR, the repertoire was profiled, and TCRdb retains in-frame clones only, with some absent. The sample has about 220,000 clones, under 13% seen once.

The clonotype comes from a man between 18 and 29 years old in good health. This chain links TRBV2 with TRBJ2-3; TRBD2 matches 12 bases. Specimen: central memory CD4+ T cells from blood. CDR3 residues: CASNVGLAGTF. DNA of the CDR3: TGTGCCAGCAACGTGGGACTAGCGGGCACTTTT. The full variable domain, rest sourced from reference TRBV2 and TRBJ2-3, is EPEVTQTPSHQVTQMGQEVILRCVPISNHLYFYWYRQILGQKVEFLVSFYNNEISEKSEIFDDQFSVERPDGSNFTLKIRSTKLEDSAMYFCASNVGLAGTFGPGTRLTVL.